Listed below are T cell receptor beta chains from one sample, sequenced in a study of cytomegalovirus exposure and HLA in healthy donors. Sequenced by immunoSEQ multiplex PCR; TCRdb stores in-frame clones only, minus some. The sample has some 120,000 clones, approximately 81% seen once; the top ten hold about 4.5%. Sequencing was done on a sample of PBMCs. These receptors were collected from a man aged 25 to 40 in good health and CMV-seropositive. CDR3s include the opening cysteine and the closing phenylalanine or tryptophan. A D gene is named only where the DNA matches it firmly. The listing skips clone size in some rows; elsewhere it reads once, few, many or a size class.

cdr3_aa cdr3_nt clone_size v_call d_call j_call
CASSQRGAGGELFF TGCGCCAGCAGCCAGCGGGGGGCGGGCGGGGAGCTGTTTTTT - TRBV4-3 TRBD2 TRBJ2-2
CASTGSQRSDQPQHF TGTGCCAGCACAGGGTCACAGAGGTCGGATCAGCCCCAGCATTTT - TRBV6-6 - TRBJ1-5
CASSRKVTGGLDEQYF TGTGCCAGCAGCCGGAAAGTGACAGGGGGCCTGGACGAGCAGTACTTC - TRBV5-4 TRBD1 TRBJ2-7
CASSQERDTQYF TGTGCCAGCAGCCAAGAGAGAGATACGCAGTATTTT - TRBV4-2 - TRBJ2-3
CASSYDRGSTEAFF TGTGCCAGCAGTTACGACAGGGGTTCGACTGAAGCTTTCTTT - TRBV2 TRBD1 TRBJ1-1
CAWSYGQTNTEAFF TGTGCCTGGAGTTACGGACAGACGAACACTGAAGCTTTCTTT - TRBV30 - TRBJ1-1
CAISESIPGYSYNEQFF TGTGCCATCAGTGAGTCGATACCGGGATACTCCTACAATGAGCAGTTCTTC once TRBV10-3 - TRBJ2-1
CASSYQGRGGNQPQHF TGTGCCAGCAGTTACCAGGGCAGGGGAGGCAATCAGCCCCAGCATTTT - TRBV7-9 - TRBJ1-5
CASSYSSAAGGSNEQFF TGTGCCAGCAGTTACTCGTCTGCAGCGGGGGGTTCGAATGAGCAGTTCTTC - TRBV6-8 TRBD2 TRBJ2-1
CASSLRGEGPQPQHF TGTGCCAGCAGCTTACGTGGGGAGGGGCCTCAGCCCCAGCATTTT - TRBV7-9 - TRBJ1-5
CATSRDFERTGTYGYTF TGTGCCACCAGCAGAGATTTCGAAAGGACTGGGACTTATGGCTACACCTTC - TRBV15 - TRBJ1-2
CASSDGTGVQPQHF TGTGCCAGCAGTGACGGGACAGGGGTACAGCCCCAGCATTTT - TRBV6-1 TRBD1 TRBJ1-5
CSADTGIGANEKLFF TGCAGCGCCGATACAGGGATTGGGGCTAATGAAAAACTGTTTTTT - TRBV29-1 - TRBJ1-4
CASSVPPFGGTTYNEQFF TGTGCCAGCAGCGTACCCCCCTTTGGGGGGACGACCTACAATGAGCAGTTCTTC - TRBV9 - TRBJ2-1
CASSITGYANQPQHF TGTGCCAGTAGTATTACAGGGTACGCCAATCAGCCCCAGCATTTT - TRBV19 - TRBJ1-5
CASSVGVGGKRREGLYEQYF TGTGCCAGCAGCGTAGGAGTAGGGGGTAAAAGGCGGGAGGGCCTCTACGAGCAGTACTTC - TRBV9 TRBD2 TRBJ2-7
CSVEVRQGYEQYF TGCAGCGTTGAGGTGAGGCAGGGGTACGAGCAGTACTTC - TRBV29-1 - TRBJ2-7
CASSWDFASSGANVLTF TGTGCCAGCAGCTGGGACTTTGCCTCCTCTGGGGCCAACGTCCTGACTTTC - TRBV7-9 - TRBJ2-6
CASSSVSGDTEAFF TGTGCCAGCAGCTCCGTCTCAGGGGACACTGAAGCTTTCTTT - TRBV7-3 - TRBJ1-1
CASSEGFVGTGIYEQYF TGTGCCAGCAGTGAAGGTTTCGTAGGGACAGGGATCTACGAGCAGTACTTC - TRBV6-1 TRBD1 TRBJ2-7
CASSKEGAHNSPLHF TGTGCCAGCAGCAAAGAGGGGGCTCATAATTCACCCCTCCACTTT - TRBV21-1 - TRBJ1-6
CASRPGQGAGGANGLTF TGTGCCAGCAGGCCGGGACAGGGGGCGGGGGGGGCCAACGGCCTGACTTTC - TRBV27 TRBD1 TRBJ2-6
CASAPVEIFQETQYF TGTGCCAGCGCACCGGTGGAGATTTTCCAAGAGACCCAGTACTTC - TRBV27 - TRBJ2-5
CACQTAASDEQFF TGTGCCTGCCAAACCGCGGCCTCCGATGAGCAGTTCTTC - TRBV30 - TRBJ2-1
CASSIDRANQPQHF TGTGCCAGCAGCATCGACAGGGCCAATCAGCCCCAGCATTTT few TRBV5-4 TRBD1 TRBJ1-5
CASSSRTGAEYEQYF TGTGCCAGCAGCTCACGGACAGGGGCCGAGTACGAGCAGTACTTC - TRBV7-8 TRBD1 TRBJ2-7
CASSLYIGEPTGGEAFF TGTGCCAGCAGCTTATATATAGGGGAGCCGACAGGCGGAGAAGCTTTCTTT - TRBV7-6 - TRBJ1-1
CASSLGSGTPYEQYF TGTGCCAGCAGCTTAGGCTCCGGGACACCTTACGAGCAGTACTTC once TRBV7-2 - TRBJ2-7
CASSQRGGYGYTF TGTGCCAGCAGCCAAAGGGGAGGGTATGGCTACACCTTC - TRBV6-5 - TRBJ1-2
CASSDRDIDQPQHF TGTGCCAGCAGTGATCGGGACATTGATCAGCCCCAGCATTTT once TRBV25-1 - TRBJ1-5
CASSQQGDGTEAFF TGCGCCAGCAGCCAGCAGGGGGATGGCACTGAAGCTTTCTTT - TRBV5-1 TRBD1 TRBJ1-1
CASSVGQGGNEQFF TGTGCCAGCAGCGTTGGACAGGGAGGCAATGAGCAGTTCTTC few TRBV9 TRBD1 TRBJ2-1
CASSRDSQNSPLHF TGTGCCAGCAGCCGGGACAGCCAGAATTCACCCCTCCACTTT few TRBV6-4 TRBD1 TRBJ1-6
CASSLRGPNTEAFF TGTGCCAGCAGCCTGAGGGGGCCGAACACTGAAGCTTTCTTT - TRBV7-2 TRBD1 TRBJ1-1
CASSGGAGYGYTF TGCGCCAGCAGCGGAGGGGCGGGCTATGGCTACACCTTC - TRBV4-3 - TRBJ1-2
CASSLEEGTEAFF TGTGCCAGCAGCTTGGAGGAAGGGACTGAAGCTTTCTTT - TRBV7-9 - TRBJ1-1
CAWRPVGLAGGWSYNEQFF TGTGCCTGGAGACCTGTTGGGCTAGCGGGAGGGTGGTCCTACAATGAGCAGTTCTTC - TRBV30 TRBD2 TRBJ2-1
CATRQGWNYGYTF TGTGCCACCAGACAGGGATGGAACTATGGCTACACCTTC - TRBV5-4 TRBD1 TRBJ1-2
CASSQSSPVYTQYF TGTGCCAGCAGCCAGTCCTCCCCGGTTTATACGCAGTATTTT - TRBV4-2 - TRBJ2-3
CASSSTGGSDTQYF TGCGCCAGCAGCTCAACGGGGGGTTCAGATACGCAGTATTTT - TRBV5-1 TRBD2 TRBJ2-3
CAWSPSASVSPDTQYF TGTGCCTGGAGCCCCTCGGCTAGCGTTTCCCCAGATACGCAGTATTTT - TRBV30 - TRBJ2-3
CSDGTGETQYF TGCAGTGACGGGACAGGGGAGACCCAGTACTTC - TRBV20-1 TRBD1 TRBJ2-5
CASSLDVTGGGGANVLTF TGCGCCAGCAGCTTGGACGTGACAGGGGGTGGAGGGGCCAACGTCCTGACTTTC - TRBV5-1 TRBD1 TRBJ2-6
CASSYPERGQPQHF TGTGCCAGCAGTTACCCAGAAAGGGGGCAGCCCCAGCATTTT - TRBV6-5 - TRBJ1-5
CASSPTGGGNTEAFF TGTGCCAGCAGCCCTACAGGGGGGGGGAACACTGAAGCTTTCTTT - TRBV7-2 TRBD1 TRBJ1-1
CASSWTGGSYEQYF TGCGCCAGCAGCTGGACAGGGGGTAGCTACGAGCAGTACTTC - TRBV5-1 TRBD1 TRBJ2-7
CASSDRFFIGEQYF TGTGCCAGCAGTGACAGGTTTTTTATAGGCGAGCAGTACTTC - TRBV6-5 - TRBJ2-7
CATTDLAGTYEQYF TGTGCCACTACCGATCTAGCGGGAACCTACGAGCAGTACTTC - TRBV2 TRBD2 TRBJ2-7